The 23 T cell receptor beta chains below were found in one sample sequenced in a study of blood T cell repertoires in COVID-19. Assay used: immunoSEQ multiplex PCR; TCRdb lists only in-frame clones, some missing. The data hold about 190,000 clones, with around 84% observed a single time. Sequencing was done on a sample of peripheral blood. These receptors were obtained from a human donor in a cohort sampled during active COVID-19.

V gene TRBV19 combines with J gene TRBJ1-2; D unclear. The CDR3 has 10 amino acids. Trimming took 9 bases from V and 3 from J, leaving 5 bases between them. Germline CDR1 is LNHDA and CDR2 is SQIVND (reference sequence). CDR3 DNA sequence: TGTGCCAGCCGCGACTATGGCTACACCTTC. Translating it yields CASRDYGYTF.

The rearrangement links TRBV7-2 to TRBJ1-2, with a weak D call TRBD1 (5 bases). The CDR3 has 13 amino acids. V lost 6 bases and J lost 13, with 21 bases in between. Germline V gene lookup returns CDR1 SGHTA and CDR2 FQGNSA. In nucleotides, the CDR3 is TGTGCCAGCAGTTCTAACAGGAGAGGCTTAGTCACCTTC. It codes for CASSSNRRGLVTF. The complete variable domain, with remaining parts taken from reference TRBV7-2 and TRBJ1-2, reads GAGVSQSPSNKVTEKGKDVELRCDPISGHTALYWYRQSLGQGLEFLIYFQGNSAPDKSGLPSDRFSAERTGGSVSTLTIQRTQQEDSAVYLCASSSNRRGLVTFGSGTRLTVV.

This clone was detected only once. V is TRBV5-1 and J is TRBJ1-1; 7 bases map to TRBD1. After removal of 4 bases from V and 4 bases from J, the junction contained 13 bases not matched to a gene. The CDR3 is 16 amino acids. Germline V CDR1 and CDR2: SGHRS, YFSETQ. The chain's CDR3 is CASSPLLNQGGTEAFF. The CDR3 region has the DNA TGCGCCAGCAGCCCCCTCCTCAATCAGGGGGGCACTGAAGCTTTCTTT.

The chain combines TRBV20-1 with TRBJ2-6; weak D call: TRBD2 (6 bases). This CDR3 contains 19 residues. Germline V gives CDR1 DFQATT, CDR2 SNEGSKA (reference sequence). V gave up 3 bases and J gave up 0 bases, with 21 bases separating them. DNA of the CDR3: TGCAGTGCTAGTTCCGGGACTGGAGGAACCCCCTCTGGGGCCAACGTCCTGACTTTC. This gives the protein CSASSGTGGTPSGANVLTF.

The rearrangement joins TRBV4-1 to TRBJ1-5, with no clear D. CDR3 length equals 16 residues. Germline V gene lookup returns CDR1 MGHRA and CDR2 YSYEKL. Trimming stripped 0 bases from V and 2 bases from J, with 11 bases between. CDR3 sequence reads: CASSQDGNWGNQPQHF. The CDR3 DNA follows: TGCGCCAGCAGCCAAGACGGGAACTGGGGCAATCAGCCCCAGCATTTT.

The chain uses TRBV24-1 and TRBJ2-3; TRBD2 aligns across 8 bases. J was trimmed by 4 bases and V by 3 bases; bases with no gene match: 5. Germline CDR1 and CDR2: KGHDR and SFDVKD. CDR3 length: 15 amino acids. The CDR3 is CATSDVAGLPDTQYF. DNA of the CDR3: TGTGCCACCAGTGATGTAGCGGGGCTTCCAGATACGCAGTATTTT.

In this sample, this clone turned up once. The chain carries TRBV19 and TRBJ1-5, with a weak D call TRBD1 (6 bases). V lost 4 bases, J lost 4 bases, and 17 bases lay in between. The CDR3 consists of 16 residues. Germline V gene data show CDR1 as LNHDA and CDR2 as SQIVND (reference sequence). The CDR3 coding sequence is TGTGCCAGTAGTACCCTAGCCCGACAGGTTAATCAGCCCCAGCATTTT. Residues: CASSTLARQVNQPQHF.

The CDR3 sequence is CASRPSYRADTGELFF. The CDR3 DNA is TGTGCCAGTAGGCCATCCTACAGGGCGGACACCGGGGAGCTGTTTTTT. The chain employs TRBV19 and TRBJ2-2; D may be TRBD1 (6 bases). V was shortened by 6 bases and J by 3 bases, with 17 bases between the two germline ends. The CDR3 sequence is 16 residues long. In germline, CDR1 is LNHDA, CDR2 SQIVND (reference sequence).

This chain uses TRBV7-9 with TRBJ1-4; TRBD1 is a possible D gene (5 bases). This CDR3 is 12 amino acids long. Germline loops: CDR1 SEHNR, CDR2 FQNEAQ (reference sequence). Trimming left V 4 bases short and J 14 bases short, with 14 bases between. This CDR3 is CASSSELGRLFF. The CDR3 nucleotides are TGTGCCAGCAGCTCAGAATTGGGGCGCCTGTTTTTT.

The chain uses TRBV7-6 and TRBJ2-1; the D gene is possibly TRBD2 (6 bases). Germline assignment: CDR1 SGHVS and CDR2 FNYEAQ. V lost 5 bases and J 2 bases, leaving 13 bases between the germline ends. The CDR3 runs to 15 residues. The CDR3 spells CASSPTEGTYNEQFF. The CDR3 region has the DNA TGTGCCAGCAGCCCCACGGAGGGAACCTACAATGAGCAGTTCTTC.

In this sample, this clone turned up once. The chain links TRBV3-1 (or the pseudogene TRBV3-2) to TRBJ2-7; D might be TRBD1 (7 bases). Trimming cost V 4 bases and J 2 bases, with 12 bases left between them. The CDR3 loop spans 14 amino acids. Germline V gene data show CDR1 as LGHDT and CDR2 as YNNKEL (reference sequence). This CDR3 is CASSRGTAAYEQYF. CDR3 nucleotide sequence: TGTGCCAGCAGCCGCGGGACAGCGGCCTACGAGCAGTACTTC.

CDR3 residues: CASSLGGDSPLHF. CDR3 nucleotide sequence: TGTGCCAGCAGCTTAGGGGGGGATTCACCCCTCCACTTT. The chain has TRBV5-4 and TRBJ1-6, with D tentatively TRBD1 (6 bases). V was pared by 2 bases and J by 8 bases, with 8 bases between. CDR1 is SGHNT, CDR2 YYREEE, per germline (reference sequence). The CDR3 length is 13 residues.

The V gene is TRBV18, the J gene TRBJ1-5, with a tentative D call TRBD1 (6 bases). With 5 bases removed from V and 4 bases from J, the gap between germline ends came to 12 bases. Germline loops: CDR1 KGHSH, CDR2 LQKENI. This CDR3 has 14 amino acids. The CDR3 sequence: CASSSGTGNQPQHF. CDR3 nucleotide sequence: TGTGCCAGCTCATCCGGCACAGGGAATCAGCCCCAGCATTTT.

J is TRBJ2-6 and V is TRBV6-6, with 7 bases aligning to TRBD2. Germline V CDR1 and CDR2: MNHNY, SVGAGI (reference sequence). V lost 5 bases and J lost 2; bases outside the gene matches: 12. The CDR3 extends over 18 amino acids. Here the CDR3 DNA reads TGTGCCAGCAGTCCGAGGGAGGGGCAGGGTCCTGGGGCCAACGTCCTGACTTTC. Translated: CASSPREGQGPGANVLTF.

Here the CDR3 reads CASSVGVVNYGYTF. CDR3 DNA sequence: TGTGCCAGTAGTGTGGGAGTGGTGAACTATGGCTACACCTTC. This sequence joins TRBV19 and TRBJ1-2; D unresolved. The germline V gene encodes CDR1 LNHDA and CDR2 SQIVND (reference sequence). The V end was cut by 5 bases, the J end by 2 bases, with 12 bases between. The CDR3 contains 14 residues.

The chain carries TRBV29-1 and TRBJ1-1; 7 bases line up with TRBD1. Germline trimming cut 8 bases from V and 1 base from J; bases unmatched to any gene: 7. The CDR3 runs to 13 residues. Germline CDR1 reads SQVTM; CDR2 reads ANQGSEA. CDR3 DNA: TGCAGCTCGTGGGACAGACAGAACACTGAAGCTTTCTTT. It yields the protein CSSWDRQNTEAFF.

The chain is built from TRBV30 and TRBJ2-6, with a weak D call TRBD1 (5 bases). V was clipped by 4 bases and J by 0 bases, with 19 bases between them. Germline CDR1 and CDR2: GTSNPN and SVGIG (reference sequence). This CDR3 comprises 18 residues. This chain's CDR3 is CAWKLSRGSSSGANVLTF. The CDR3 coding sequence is TGTGCCTGGAAGCTCTCTAGGGGCTCGAGCTCTGGGGCCAACGTCCTGACTTTC.

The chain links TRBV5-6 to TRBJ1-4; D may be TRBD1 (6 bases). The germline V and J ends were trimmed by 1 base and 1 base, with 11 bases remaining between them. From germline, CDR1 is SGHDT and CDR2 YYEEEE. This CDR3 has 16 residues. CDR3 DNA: TGTGCCAGCAGCTTGACAGGGTTTGGAACTAATGAAAAACTGTTTTTT. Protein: CASSLTGFGTNEKLFF.

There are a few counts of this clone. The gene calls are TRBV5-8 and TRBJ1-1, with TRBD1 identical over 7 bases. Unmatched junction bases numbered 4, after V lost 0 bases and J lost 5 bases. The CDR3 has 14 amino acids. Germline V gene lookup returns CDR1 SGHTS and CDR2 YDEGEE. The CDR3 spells CASSLGQGWTEAFF. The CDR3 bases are TGTGCCAGCAGCTTGGGACAGGGTTGGACTGAAGCTTTCTTT.

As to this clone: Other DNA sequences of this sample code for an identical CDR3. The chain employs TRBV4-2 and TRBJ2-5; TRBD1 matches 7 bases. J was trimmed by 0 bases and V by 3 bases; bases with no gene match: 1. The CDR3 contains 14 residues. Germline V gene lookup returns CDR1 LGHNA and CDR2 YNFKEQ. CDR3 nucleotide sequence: TGTGCCAGCAGCCAGGGACAGTACCAAGAGACCCAGTACTTC. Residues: CASSQGQYQETQYF.

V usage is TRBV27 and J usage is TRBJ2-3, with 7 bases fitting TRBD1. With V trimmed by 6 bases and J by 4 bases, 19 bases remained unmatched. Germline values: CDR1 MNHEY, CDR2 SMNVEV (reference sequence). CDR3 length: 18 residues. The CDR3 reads CASREGYGTVPGADTQYF. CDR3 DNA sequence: TGTGCCAGCAGGGAAGGGTACGGGACAGTGCCTGGCGCAGATACGCAGTATTTT.

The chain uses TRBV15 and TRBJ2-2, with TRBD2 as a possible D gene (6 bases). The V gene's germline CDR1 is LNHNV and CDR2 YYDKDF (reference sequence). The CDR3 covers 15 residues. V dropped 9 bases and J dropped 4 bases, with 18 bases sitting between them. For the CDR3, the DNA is TGTGCCACTAGAAAACTAGCCGTCAGCACCGGGGAGCTGTTTTTT. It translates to CATRKLAVSTGELFF.

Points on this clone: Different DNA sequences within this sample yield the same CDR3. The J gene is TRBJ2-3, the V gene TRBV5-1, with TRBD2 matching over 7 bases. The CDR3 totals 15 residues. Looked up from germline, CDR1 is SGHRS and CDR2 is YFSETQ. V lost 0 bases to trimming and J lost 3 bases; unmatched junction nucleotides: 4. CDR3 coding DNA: TGCGCCAGCAGCTTGGGCGGGAGAGGGACAGATACGCAGTATTTT. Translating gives CASSLGGRGTDTQYF.